These T cell receptor beta chains were read from a single sample in a study of T cells in Graves' hyperthyroidism and ophthalmopathy. Via MiXCR, TCRdb re-called the multiplex PCR reads, giving one row per CDR3 protein. The profile covers approximately 100,000 distinct CDR3 sequences, with approximately 48% appearing a single time and approximately 24% taken by the ten largest. The sequencing sample was made of blood. These receptors all come from a man between 35 and 55 years old with Graves' hyperthyroidism. Both conserved end residues are trimmed from each CDR3. The size of a clone is reported for some rows only, either as once, few or many, or as a class for expanded clones.

V gene: TRBV19; CDR3 length: 14; clone size: many; J gene: TRBJ2-1; CDR3 protein: ASSIKREGPYNEQF
V gene: TRBV5-4; CDR3 length: 12; clone size: many; J gene: TRBJ2-2; CDR3 protein: ASTNQANTGELF
V gene: TRBV7-3; CDR3 length: 10; clone size: many; J gene: TRBJ2-2; CDR3 protein: ASSITAGELF
V gene: TRBV10-2; CDR3 length: 14; clone size: NA; J gene: TRBJ2-5; CDR3 protein: ASGRSGRGGDETQY
V gene: TRBV7-9; CDR3 length: 12; clone size: NA; J gene: TRBJ2-1; CDR3 protein: ASRLAGSYNEQF
V gene: TRBV20-1; CDR3 length: 10; clone size: NA; J gene: TRBJ1-5; CDR3 protein: SARDSDRPQH
V gene: TRBV20-1; CDR3 length: 12; clone size: many; J gene: TRBJ1-2; CDR3 protein: SAPLSTGPYGYT
V gene: TRBV10-3; CDR3 length: 12; clone size: many; J gene: TRBJ2-7; CDR3 protein: AIRQGDLPYEQY
V gene: TRBV9; CDR3 length: 16; clone size: many; J gene: TRBJ1-2; CDR3 protein: ASSVGGTGGSLDYGYT
V gene: TRBV4-1; CDR3 length: 13; clone size: once; J gene: TRBJ2-5; CDR3 protein: ASSLENSLQETQY
V gene: TRBV7-2; CDR3 length: 13; clone size: NA; J gene: TRBJ2-3; CDR3 protein: ASSLSLASYNEQY
V gene: TRBV7-3; CDR3 length: 13; clone size: NA; J gene: TRBJ2-5; CDR3 protein: ASSQGGRVVETQY
V gene: TRBV7-3; CDR3 length: 14; clone size: once; J gene: TRBJ2-5; CDR3 protein: ANSAGLAGGRETQY
V gene: TRBV7-9; CDR3 length: 13; clone size: many; J gene: TRBJ2-7; CDR3 protein: ASSPPGLAGAGQY
V gene: TRBV28; CDR3 length: 11; clone size: many; J gene: TRBJ1-5; CDR3 protein: ASSSLSNQPQH
V gene: TRBV20-1; CDR3 length: 12; clone size: many; J gene: TRBJ2-4; CDR3 protein: SALLRDNKNIQY
V gene: TRBV15; CDR3 length: 13; clone size: NA; J gene: TRBJ2-1; CDR3 protein: ATSRTGPTYNEQF
V gene: TRBV7-8; CDR3 length: 12; clone size: many; J gene: TRBJ2-1; CDR3 protein: ASSSSGSKREQF
V gene: TRBV20-1; CDR3 length: 13; clone size: many; J gene: TRBJ2-3; CDR3 protein: SARDIYSRADTQY
V gene: TRBV7-2; CDR3 length: 13; clone size: NA; J gene: TRBJ2-7; CDR3 protein: ASILGRRSSYEQY
V gene: TRBV9; CDR3 length: 13; clone size: many; J gene: TRBJ2-3; CDR3 protein: ASSARGARTDTQY
V gene: TRBV6-5; CDR3 length: 10; clone size: many; J gene: TRBJ1-1; CDR3 protein: ASHRVNTEAF
V gene: TRBV11-2; CDR3 length: 11; clone size: many; J gene: TRBJ1-1; CDR3 protein: ASSLDRQGEAF
V gene: TRBV28; CDR3 length: 12; clone size: few; J gene: TRBJ1-5; CDR3 protein: ASSFGGVEQPQH
V gene: TRBV9; CDR3 length: 12; clone size: many; J gene: TRBJ2-1; CDR3 protein: ASSPGDSYNEQF
V gene: TRBV11-2; CDR3 length: 12; clone size: many; J gene: TRBJ1-3; CDR3 protein: ASSSGAYGNTIY
V gene: TRBV3-1; CDR3 length: 13; clone size: many; J gene: TRBJ2-7; CDR3 protein: ASSQRDRRTYEQY
V gene: TRBV9; CDR3 length: 15; clone size: NA; J gene: TRBJ1-6; CDR3 protein: ASSVDGVGGYNSPLH
V gene: TRBV5-4; CDR3 length: 13; clone size: once; J gene: TRBJ1-2; CDR3 protein: ASSSGGSILDGYT
V gene: TRBV29-1; CDR3 length: 9; clone size: NA; J gene: TRBJ1-2; CDR3 protein: SAREGYGYT
V gene: TRBV20-1; CDR3 length: 11; clone size: NA; J gene: TRBJ1-1; CDR3 protein: SATTGLGTEAF
V gene: TRBV10-2; CDR3 length: 14; clone size: NA; J gene: TRBJ1-2; CDR3 protein: ASREAGTELYYGYT
V gene: TRBV11-2; CDR3 length: 11; clone size: many; J gene: TRBJ1-2; CDR3 protein: ASSHGTAYGYT
V gene: TRBV2; CDR3 length: 13; clone size: many; J gene: TRBJ2-1; CDR3 protein: ASRTGEWSYNEQF
V gene: TRBV7-2; CDR3 length: 14; clone size: many; J gene: TRBJ2-1; CDR3 protein: ASSLGTDSSYNEQF
V gene: TRBV18; CDR3 length: 11; clone size: NA; J gene: TRBJ2-5; CDR3 protein: ASSPMTEETQY
V gene: TRBV20-1; CDR3 length: 12; clone size: many; J gene: TRBJ2-5; CDR3 protein: SARDRLAGETQY
V gene: TRBV7-8; CDR3 length: 11; clone size: many; J gene: TRBJ1-2; CDR3 protein: ASSPSSVYGYT
V gene: TRBV30; CDR3 length: 13; clone size: few; J gene: TRBJ2-7; CDR3 protein: AWAGFSEPEYEQY
V gene: TRBV11-3; CDR3 length: 12; clone size: NA; J gene: TRBJ2-3; CDR3 protein: ASSYNRVTDTQY
V gene: TRBV7-8; CDR3 length: 9; clone size: NA; J gene: TRBJ2-5; CDR3 protein: AGRGQETQY
V gene: TRBV11-2; CDR3 length: 11; clone size: many; J gene: TRBJ2-1; CDR3 protein: ASSLVGYREQF
V gene: TRBV15; CDR3 length: 9; clone size: NA; J gene: TRBJ2-6; CDR3 protein: ASSRGGGGS
V gene: TRBV6-1; CDR3 length: 11; clone size: many; J gene: TRBJ1-2; CDR3 protein: ASSEQGLDGYT
V gene: TRBV27; CDR3 length: 14; clone size: few; J gene: TRBJ2-3; CDR3 protein: ASSPRTSGGADTQY
V gene: TRBV12-3/TRBV12-4; CDR3 length: 11; clone size: many; J gene: TRBJ1-2; CDR3 protein: ASSFRQGGGYT
V gene: TRBV9; CDR3 length: 14; clone size: many; J gene: TRBJ2-1; CDR3 protein: ASRKEGTGGYNEQF
V gene: TRBV7-9; CDR3 length: 12; clone size: NA; J gene: TRBJ1-5; CDR3 protein: ASSLGQGNQPQH
V gene: TRBV6-2/TRBV6-3; CDR3 length: 12; clone size: many; J gene: TRBJ2-6; CDR3 protein: ASRPFSGANVLT
V gene: TRBV24-1; CDR3 length: 10; clone size: once; J gene: TRBJ2-2; CDR3 protein: ATSDTSEPTF
V gene: TRBV9; CDR3 length: 13; clone size: NA; J gene: TRBJ1-1; CDR3 protein: ASSAAMGGGAEAF
V gene: TRBV5-8; CDR3 length: 10; clone size: many; J gene: TRBJ1-2; CDR3 protein: ASSIGQYGYT
V gene: TRBV9; CDR3 length: 12; clone size: NA; J gene: TRBJ2-7; CDR3 protein: ASSLGGRNGEQY
V gene: TRBV19; CDR3 length: 13; clone size: NA; J gene: TRBJ2-2; CDR3 protein: AWSADDRLAGELF